The entry below gives a single T cell receptor beta chain sequence along with its context. This sample was included in a study of long-term antiretroviral therapy in people with HIV. Runs used v3.0 of the immunoSEQ assay and were done at survey level. Clones were sequenced by immunoSEQ multiplex PCR, and TCRdb holds only the in-frame ones, with some missing. This repertoire shows over 20,000 clones, 80% to 90% found once; its top ten account for about 3.5%. This clonotype originated in a woman aged 45-65 years with HIV. The sample in question was unsorted PBMCs, obtained 2.6 years after starting antiretroviral therapy.

CDR3 DNA sequence: TGTGCCAGCAGCCAGGGGGTGGGTGGAGATACGCAGTATTTT. Amino acids: CASSQGVGGDTQYF. V and J are TRBV11-2 and TRBJ2-3, with 7 bases lining up with TRBD1. CDR1 and CDR2 (germline): SGHAT, FQNNGV. The CDR3 runs to 14 residues. With V trimmed by 5 bases and J by 5 bases, 7 bases remained unmatched.